This is a list of T cell receptor beta chains from one sample in a study of shared clonotypes between healthy human individuals. The repertoire was sequenced with immunoSEQ multiplex PCR; TCRdb's copy has only in-frame clones and lacks some. This table has 2 million to 3 million clones, roughly 93% appearing once. The sequenced sample was naive CD4+ T cells from PBMCs. These receptors were obtained from a man between 18 and 35 years old in good health. Some clones in this sample may be carry-over from other donors' samples. Both conserved end residues are part of each CDR3. D genes are given only for firm matches. Size tells how often a clone was seen (once, few, many) or the class of an expanded clone, and some rows leave it out.

j_gene	abundance	v_gene	d_gene	CDR3nt	CDR3aa
TRBJ1-2	-	TRBV6-5	-	TGTGCCAGCAGTTACTCGAGAGGGAAATATGGCTACACCTTC	CASSYSRGKYGYTF
TRBJ2-3	once	TRBV7-3	-	TGTGCCAGCAGCCCTGGGACTCCGCATACGCAGTATTTT	CASSPGTPHTQYF
TRBJ1-2	-	TRBV2	-	TGTGCCAGCAGCGGGGAGGTTCGAAGGGGCCTCTATGGCTACACCTTC	CASSGEVRRGLYGYTF
TRBJ1-1	-	TRBV18	-	TGTGCCAGCTCACCCACAACGGGGCAGACTGAGGCTTTCTTT	CASSPTTGQTEAFF
TRBJ2-3	-	TRBV18	TRBD2	TGTGCCAGCTCACCTCCGGGGAGGGGAGATACGCAGTATTTT	CASSPPGRGDTQYF
TRBJ2-1	-	TRBV25-1	-	TGTGCCAGCAGAGCTATGTCAGCGGAGAAGTACAATGAGCAGTTCTTC	CASRAMSAEKYNEQFF
TRBJ1-1	-	TRBV4-1	-	TGCGCCAGCAGCCTCAGAACAACAATCGGCGTATACACTGAAGCTTTCTTT	CASSLRTTIGVYTEAFF
TRBJ2-4	-	TRBV7-9	-	TGTGCCAGCAGCACCGGACGGGGTCTTGGGAAAAACATTCAGTACTTC	CASSTGRGLGKNIQYF
TRBJ1-2	-	TRBV6-5	-	TGTGCCAGCAGTTACCCAGGCTCGGGTTGGGATGGCTACACCTTC	CASSYPGSGWDGYTF
TRBJ2-3	-	TRBV7-8	TRBD2	TGTGCCAGCAGCTTGGGCGGGAGGGTAGATACGCAGTATTTT	CASSLGGRVDTQYF
TRBJ2-2	-	TRBV5-3	TRBD1	TGTGCCAGAAGCCTCGGGACAGGGGACACCGGGGAGCTGTTTTTT	CARSLGTGDTGELFF
TRBJ1-5	-	TRBV6-4	-	TGTGCCAGCAGTGAATATGGGGCATTGCAGCCCCAGCATTTT	CASSEYGALQPQHF
TRBJ2-5	-	TRBV5-6	-	TGTGCCAGCAGCTCCCAGGGGGGCCAAGAGACCCAGTACTTC	CASSSQGGQETQYF
TRBJ2-3	-	TRBV6-5	-	TGTGCCAGCAGTAGGGTGGGCCGGGGAGATACGCAGTATTTT	CASSRVGRGDTQYF
TRBJ1-5	-	TRBV7-9	-	TGTGCCAGCAGCAGAGATGTTCAGCCCCAGCATTTT	CASSRDVQPQHF
TRBJ2-7	-	TRBV28	TRBD2	TGTGCCAGCAGTTCTCCAGCGGGGAGACTCTCCTACGAGCAGTACTTC	CASSSPAGRLSYEQYF
TRBJ2-3	-	TRBV4-2	-	TGTGCCAGCAGCCCCGAGGGGGGCACAGATACGCAGTATTTT	CASSPEGGTDTQYF
TRBJ1-4	-	TRBV2	-	TGTGCCAGCAGGACGTATCGGGAGTGGGAAAAACTGTTTTTT	CASRTYREWEKLFF
TRBJ1-2	-	TRBV6-6	-	TGTGCCAGCAGTTACTCATCAGCGGGGACACCCTATGGCTACACCTTC	CASSYSSAGTPYGYTF
TRBJ1-2	-	TRBV2	-	TGTGCCAGCAGTCCCGGGACTAACTATGGCTACACCTTC	CASSPGTNYGYTF
TRBJ2-3	-	TRBV7-3	TRBD1	TGTGCCAGCAGCAAACAGGGGGCAGATACGCAGTATTTT	CASSKQGADTQYF
TRBJ2-3	-	TRBV9	TRBD2	TGTGCCAGCAGCGCCCCCCGTTCGATAGCGGGAGGGCCGGAGACAGATACGCAGTATTTT	CASSAPRSIAGGPETDTQYF
TRBJ2-1	-	TRBV28	-	TGTGCCAGCAGCCTCAGCCTCCCCTCATACAATGAGCAGTTCTTC	CASSLSLPSYNEQFF
TRBJ1-6	-	TRBV5-1	-	TGCGCCAGCACGGCCGGAACCCCCTCCTCCTATAATTCACCCCTCCACTTT	CASTAGTPSSYNSPLHF
TRBJ1-2	-	TRBV11-2	-	TGTGCCAGCAGCTTCAACGGGAGGCTTGGCTACACCTTC	CASSFNGRLGYTF
TRBJ1-1	-	TRBV19	TRBD1	TGTGCCAGTAGTACCCGACAGGGGGGAGCGGCTTTCTTT	CASSTRQGGAAFF
TRBJ2-5	-	TRBV4-3	TRBD2	TGCGCCAGCAGCCAAGATGGGAGGGGACGGGGAGAGACCCAGTACTTC	CASSQDGRGRGETQYF
TRBJ2-1	-	TRBV11-2	-	TGTGCCAGCAGCCCCGAGGGCCATGAGCAGTTCTTC	CASSPEGHEQFF
TRBJ2-7	-	TRBV28	TRBD2	TGTGCCAGCAGCAGAGTGGCGGGAGGGCCTGGCGAGCAGTACTTC	CASSRVAGGPGEQYF
TRBJ1-1	-	TRBV7-2	-	TGTGCCAGCAGCTTACGGCGGCAGGGGGAAGCTTTCTTT	CASSLRRQGEAFF
TRBJ2-7	-	TRBV21-1	-	TGTGCCAGCAGACTCTACAATCGGACTTATCGTACCTACGAGCAGTACTTC	CASRLYNRTYRTYEQYF
TRBJ1-5	-	TRBV11-2	-	TGTGCCAGCAGCTTTTCGGCCGAGGGCAATCAGCCCCAGCATTTT	CASSFSAEGNQPQHF
TRBJ2-2	-	TRBV2	-	TGTGCCAGCGCTCCGCAGCAGGGTGGCACCGGGGAGCTGTTTTTT	CASAPQQGGTGELFF
TRBJ2-3	-	TRBV5-4	TRBD2	TGTGCCAGCAGCTTGGGGGCTAGCGGGCCCTTTTCTAGCACAGATACGCAGTATTTT	CASSLGASGPFSSTDTQYF
TRBJ1-4	-	TRBV7-9	-	TGTGCCAGCAGCTCCCTTGCCTTGGGCGGAAAACTGTTTTTT	CASSSLALGGKLFF
TRBJ2-2	-	TRBV7-2	-	TGTGCCAGCAGCCGAGAAAGGGTATTCGGGGAGCTGTTTTTT	CASSRERVFGELFF
TRBJ2-3	-	TRBV5-6	-	TGTGCCAGCAGCTTGGGCATGACAGCCGGTACGCAGTATTTT	CASSLGMTAGTQYF
TRBJ1-2	once	TRBV28	TRBD1	TGTGCCAGCGTCGGGGGACAGGGGAACTATGGCTACACCTTC	CASVGGQGNYGYTF
TRBJ2-3	-	TRBV2	TRBD2	TGTGCCAGCAGTATACTGGGAGGGGTGGGAGATACGCAGTATTTT	CASSILGGVGDTQYF
TRBJ2-7	-	TRBV5-1	TRBD1	TGCGCCAGCAGCTTTAAGAATCCGGGACAGGGCTTCGGCTACGAGCAGTACTTC	CASSFKNPGQGFGYEQYF
TRBJ1-2	-	TRBV6-1	TRBD1	TGTGCCAGCAGTGATTTAATACAGGGGGCGCGTGGCTACACCTTC	CASSDLIQGARGYTF
TRBJ2-2	-	TRBV5-1	TRBD1	TGCGCCAGCAGGGCCAGACAGGGGGCCGACACCGGGGAGCTGTTTTTT	CASRARQGADTGELFF
TRBJ2-1	-	TRBV7-3	TRBD2	TGTGCCAGCAGCCCTCTCCTAACTAGCGGGAGAATCAACAATGAGCAGTTCTTC	CASSPLLTSGRINNEQFF